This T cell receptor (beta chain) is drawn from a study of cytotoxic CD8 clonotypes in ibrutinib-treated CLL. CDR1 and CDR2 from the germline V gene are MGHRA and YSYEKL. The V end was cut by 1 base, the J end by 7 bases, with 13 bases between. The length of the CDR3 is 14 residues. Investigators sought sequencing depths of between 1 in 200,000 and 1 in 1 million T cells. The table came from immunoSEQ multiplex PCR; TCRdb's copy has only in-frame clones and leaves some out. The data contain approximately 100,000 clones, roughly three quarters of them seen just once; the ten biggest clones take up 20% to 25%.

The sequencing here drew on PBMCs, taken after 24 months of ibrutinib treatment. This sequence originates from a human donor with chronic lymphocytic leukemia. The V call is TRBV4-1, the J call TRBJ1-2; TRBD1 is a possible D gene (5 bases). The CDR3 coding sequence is TGCGCCAGCAGCCAAGCGTCCAGGGACGGTGGCTACACCTTC. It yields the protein CASSQASRDGGYTF.